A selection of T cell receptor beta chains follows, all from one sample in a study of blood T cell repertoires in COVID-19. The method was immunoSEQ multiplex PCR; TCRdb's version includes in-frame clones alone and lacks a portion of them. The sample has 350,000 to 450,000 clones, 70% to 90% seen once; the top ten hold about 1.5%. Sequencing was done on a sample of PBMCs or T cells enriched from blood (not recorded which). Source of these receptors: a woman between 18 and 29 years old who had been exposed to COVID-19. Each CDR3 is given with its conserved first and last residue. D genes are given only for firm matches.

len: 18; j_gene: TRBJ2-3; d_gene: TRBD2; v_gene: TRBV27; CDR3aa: CASRDRNIAGGGADTQYF; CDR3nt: TGTGCCAGCCGAGACAGGAATATAGCGGGAGGGGGGGCAGATACGCAGTATTTT
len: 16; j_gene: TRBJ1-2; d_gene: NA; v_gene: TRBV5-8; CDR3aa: CASSLLLDKRTPGYTF; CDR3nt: TGTGCCAGCAGCTTGTTGCTGGATAAGCGAACTCCGGGCTACACCTTC
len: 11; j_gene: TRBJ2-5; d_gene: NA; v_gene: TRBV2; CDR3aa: CASSPQETQYF; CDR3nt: TGTGCCAGCTCCCCTCAAGAGACCCAGTACTTC
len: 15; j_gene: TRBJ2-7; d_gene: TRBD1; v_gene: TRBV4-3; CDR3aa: CASSQAADRIHEQYF; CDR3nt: TGCGCCAGCAGCCAAGCCGCGGACAGGATCCACGAGCAGTACTTC
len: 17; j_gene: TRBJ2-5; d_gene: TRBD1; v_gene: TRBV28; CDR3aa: CASSPIFGQGASETQYF; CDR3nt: TGTGCCAGCAGCCCCATATTCGGACAGGGGGCTTCTGAGACCCAGTACTTC
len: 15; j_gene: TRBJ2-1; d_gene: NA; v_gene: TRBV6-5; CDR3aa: CASSYSGSSYNEQFF; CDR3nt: TGTGCCAGCAGTTACTCCGGGAGCTCCTACAATGAGCAGTTCTTC
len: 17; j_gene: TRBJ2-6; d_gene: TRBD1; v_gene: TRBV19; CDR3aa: CASSTGTGFSGANVLTF; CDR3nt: TGTGCCAGTAGCACCGGGACAGGGTTTTCTGGGGCCAACGTCCTGACTTTC
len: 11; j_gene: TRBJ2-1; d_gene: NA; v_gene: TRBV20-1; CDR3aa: CSALPQREQFF; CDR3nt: TGCAGTGCTCTTCCCCAGCGTGAGCAGTTCTTC
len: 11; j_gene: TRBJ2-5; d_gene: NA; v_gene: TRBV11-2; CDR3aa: CASTSYETQYF; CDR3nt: TGTGCCAGCACCTCCTACGAGACCCAGTACTTC
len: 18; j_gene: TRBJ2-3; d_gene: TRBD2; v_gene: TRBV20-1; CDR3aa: CSASSGSVLAGKTDTQYF; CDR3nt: TGCAGTGCTAGTTCTGGATCGGTTCTAGCGGGGAAAACAGATACGCAGTATTTT
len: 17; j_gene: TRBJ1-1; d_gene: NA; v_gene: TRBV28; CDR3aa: CASSLSARRGAGTEAFF; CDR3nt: TGTGCCAGCAGTTTATCGGCGCGGAGGGGCGCGGGGACTGAAGCTTTCTTT
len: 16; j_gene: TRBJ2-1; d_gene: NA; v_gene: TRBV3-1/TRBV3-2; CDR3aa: CASSQDLTPGVNEQFF; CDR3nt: TGTGCCAGCAGCCAAGATCTGACGCCAGGGGTCAATGAGCAGTTCTTC
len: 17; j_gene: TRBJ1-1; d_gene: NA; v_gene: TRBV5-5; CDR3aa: CASSLIGDFRRNTEAFF; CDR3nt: TGTGCCAGCAGCTTAATAGGGGACTTTAGACGGAACACTGAAGCTTTCTTT
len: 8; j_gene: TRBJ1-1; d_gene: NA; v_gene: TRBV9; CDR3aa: CASSPRFF; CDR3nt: TGTGCCAGCAGCCCGAGGTTCTTT
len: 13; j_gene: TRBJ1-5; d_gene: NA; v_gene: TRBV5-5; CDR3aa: CASSLSVHKPQHF; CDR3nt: TGTGCCAGCAGCTTGAGCGTTCATAAGCCCCAGCATTTT
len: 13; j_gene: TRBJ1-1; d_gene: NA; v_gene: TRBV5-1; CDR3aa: CASGGDSDTEAFF; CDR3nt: TGCGCCAGTGGGGGGGACTCGGACACTGAAGCTTTCTTT
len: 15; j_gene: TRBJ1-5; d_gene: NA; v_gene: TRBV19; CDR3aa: CASSLQGQGHQPQHF; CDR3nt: TGTGCCAGTAGTCTCCAAGGGCAGGGCCATCAGCCCCAGCATTTT
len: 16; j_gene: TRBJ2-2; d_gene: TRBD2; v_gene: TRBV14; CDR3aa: CASSQWGGSVTGELFF; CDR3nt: TGTGCCAGCAGCCAATGGGGCGGGAGTGTGACCGGGGAGCTGTTTTTT
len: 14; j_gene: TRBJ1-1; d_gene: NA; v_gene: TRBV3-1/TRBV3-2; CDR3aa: CASSQGTEGGEAFF; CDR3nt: TGTGCCAGCAGCCAAGGTACTGAGGGTGGGGAAGCTTTCTTT
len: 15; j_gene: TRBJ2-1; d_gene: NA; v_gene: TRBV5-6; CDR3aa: CASSLSLLNYNEQFF; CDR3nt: TGTGCCAGCAGCTTGAGTCTACTAAACTACAATGAGCAGTTCTTC
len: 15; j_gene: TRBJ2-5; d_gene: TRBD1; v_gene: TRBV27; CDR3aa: CASSFRDRGQAPQYF; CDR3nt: TGTGCCAGCAGTTTCCGGGACAGGGGCCAAGCACCCCAGTACTTC
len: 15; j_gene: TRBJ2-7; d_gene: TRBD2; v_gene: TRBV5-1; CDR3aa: CASKQSGTRGDEQYF; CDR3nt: TGCGCCAGCAAACAGTCCGGGACTAGGGGCGACGAGCAGTACTTC
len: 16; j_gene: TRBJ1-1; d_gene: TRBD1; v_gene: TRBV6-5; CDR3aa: CASSYSKGQVNTEAFF; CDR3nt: TGTGCCAGCAGTTACTCGAAGGGACAGGTGAACACTGAAGCTTTCTTT
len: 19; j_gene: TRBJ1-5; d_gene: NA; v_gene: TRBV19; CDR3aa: CASSIDPTREVNSNQPQHF; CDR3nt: TGTGCCAGTAGTATAGACCCGACCAGGGAAGTAAATAGCAATCAGCCCCAGCATTTT